A selection of T cell receptor beta chains follows, all from one sample in a study of Graves' ophthalmopathy and Graves' hyperthyroidism. TCRdb called the multiplex PCR reads again in MiXCR, with one record for every CDR3 protein. Here the sample spans some 1.1 million distinct CDR3 sequences, approximately 35% being singletons. Sequenced sample: peripheral blood or thyroid tissue (not recorded which). The receptors come from an adult man with Graves' hyperthyroidism. CDR3s include the opening cysteine and the closing phenylalanine or tryptophan. The D gene is left open where the match is weak. The size of a clone is reported for some rows only, either as once, few or many, or as a class for expanded clones.

clone_size	j_call	v_call	d_call	cdr3_aa	cdr3_nt
NA	TRBJ2-7	TRBV5-5	NA	CASSWGQGDFYEQYF	TGTGCCAGCAGCTGGGGACAAGGAGATTTCTACGAGCAGTACTTC
NA	TRBJ1-2	TRBV7-6	NA	CASSQRVSAGKCGYTF	TGTGCCAGCAGCCAACGGGTCTCGGCAGGCAAATGTGGCTACACCTTC
once	TRBJ1-2	TRBV5-1	TRBD1	CASSTTGALSYGYTF	TGCGCCAGCAGCACAACAGGGGCCCTGAGTTATGGCTACACCTTC
many	TRBJ1-3	TRBV29-1	NA	CSVEDHGGLGTIYF	TGCAGCGTTGAAGATCATGGAGGGTTGGGCACCATATATTTT
NA	TRBJ1-2	TRBV20-1	TRBD1	CSASRQGTLYYGYTF	TGCAGTGCTTCCAGACAGGGGACACTTTATTATGGCTACACCTTC
NA	TRBJ2-3	TRBV20-1	TRBD1	CSAPPGQTRDTQYF	TGCAGTGCCCCACCGGGACAGACAAGAGATACGCAGTATTTT
few	TRBJ1-6	TRBV25-1	NA	CASSELGNSSLHF	TGTGCCAGCAGTGAATTGGGGAATTCATCCCTCCACTTT
NA	TRBJ2-7	TRBV10-3	NA	CAWSVFGDEQYF	TGTGCCTGGAGTGTATTCGGGGACGAGCAGTACTTC
NA	TRBJ2-5	TRBV7-2	NA	CASSQAGTSGETQYF	TGTGCCAGCAGCCAGGCAGGGACTTCGGGAGAGACCCAGTACTTC
many	TRBJ2-5	TRBV7-9	TRBD1	CASTVWQGARQETQYF	TGTGCCAGCACCGTATGGCAGGGGGCGCGGCAAGAGACCCAGTACTTC
NA	TRBJ2-7	TRBV7-2	TRBD2	CASSQRVASGRASSEQYF	TGTGCCAGCAGCCAACGAGTCGCTAGCGGGAGGGCCTCTAGTGAGCAGTACTTC
many	TRBJ1-1	TRBV29-1	NA	CSVEGTRVEAFF	TGCAGCGTTGAAGGTACTCGGGTAGAGGCTTTCTTT
NA	TRBJ1-6	TRBV25-1	TRBD1	CASSHSGQGSSYNSPLHF	TGTGCCAGCAGTCACTCTGGACAGGGCAGCTCCTATAATTCACCCCTCCACTTT
NA	TRBJ2-2	TRBV5-6	TRBD2	CASRLTSGANTGELFF	TGTGCCAGCAGATTGACTAGCGGGGCGAACACCGGGGAGCTGTTTTTT
many	TRBJ2-7	TRBV20-1	NA	CSASLGLTTLEQYF	TGCAGTGCTAGCCTTGGACTGACCACACTTGAGCAGTACTTC
many	TRBJ2-7	TRBV29-1	TRBD2	CSVGGPSYEQYF	TGCAGCGTGGGAGGGCCTTCCTACGAGCAGTACTTC
NA	TRBJ2-5	TRBV29-1	NA	CSGPSRESETQYF	TGCAGCGGACCATCGAGGGAGTCGGAGACCCAGTACTTC
NA	TRBJ2-7	TRBV7-2	NA	CASNGRGVEQYF	TGTGCCAGCAACGGAAGGGGAGTCGAGCAGTACTTC
NA	TRBJ2-7	TRBV10-2	TRBD1	CASSFKVRDRAYEQYF	TGTGCCAGCAGTTTTAAGGTCCGGGACAGAGCCTACGAGCAGTACTTC
many	TRBJ2-2	TRBV2	NA	CASMPITGELFF	TGTGCCAGCATGCCCATCACCGGGGAGCTGTTTTTT
NA	TRBJ1-4	TRBV19	TRBD1	CASSPTGTGFERGNF	TGTGCCAGTAGTCCAACCGGGACAGGGTTCGAGAGGGGAAATTTT
NA	TRBJ1-1	TRBV15	NA	CATSREDTGAFF	TGTGCCACCAGCAGAGAAGACACAGGGGCTTTCTTT
NA	TRBJ2-3	TRBV10-3	NA	CAISKRGATSTDTQYF	TGTGCCATCAGCAAAAGGGGGGCTACTAGCACAGATACGCAGTATTTT
few	TRBJ2-2	TRBV7-2	NA	CASSSEDGTGELFF	TGTGCCAGCAGCTCAGAAGACGGGACCGGGGAGCTGTTTTTT
few	TRBJ2-5	TRBV30	TRBD2	CAWSGGGETQYF	TGTGCCTGGAGTGGGGGGGGTGAGACCCAGTACTTC
NA	TRBJ2-7	TRBV27	NA	CASSSRSRTYEQYF	TGTGCCAGCAGTTCGAGGTCGAGAACCTACGAGCAGTACTTC
many	TRBJ2-2	TRBV24-1	TRBD1	CATSNRGLDTGELFF	TGTGCCACCAGCAACAGGGGGCTGGACACCGGGGAGCTGTTTTTT
many	TRBJ2-6	TRBV20-1	NA	CSATISGANVLTF	TGCAGTGCTACAATCTCTGGGGCCAACGTCCTGACTTTC
many	TRBJ1-3	TRBV25-1	TRBD1	CASGTGSSGNTIYF	TGTGCCAGTGGGACAGGGAGCTCTGGAAACACCATATATTTT
many	TRBJ2-7	TRBV10-3	NA	CALRSPISYEQYF	TGTGCCCTTAGGAGTCCGATCTCCTACGAGCAGTACTTC
many	TRBJ1-5	TRBV7-2	NA	CASSPAGGVGQPQHF	TGTGCCAGCAGCCCCGCGGGGGGAGTCGGTCAGCCCCAGCATTTT
NA	TRBJ2-7	TRBV4-2	TRBD2	CASSQEVTSGSYEQYF	TGTGCCAGCAGCCAAGAAGTTACTAGCGGGAGTTACGAGCAGTACTTC
NA	TRBJ1-5	TRBV6-5	NA	CASSDAGEDQPQHF	TGTGCCAGCAGTGACGCAGGGGAGGATCAGCCCCAGCATTTT
NA	TRBJ2-2	TRBV9	NA	CASSVAGSGGELFF	TGTGCCAGCAGCGTAGCAGGGTCTGGCGGGGAGCTGTTTTTT
NA	TRBJ2-2	TRBV19	NA	CASKAGSTGELFF	TGTGCCAGTAAGGCAGGGAGCACCGGGGAGCTGTTTTTT
NA	TRBJ1-5	TRBV29-1	NA	CSPSWGGNQPQHF	TGCAGCCCAAGTTGGGGGGGAAATCAGCCCCAGCATTTT
few	TRBJ2-5	TRBV4-3	TRBD1	CASSQEYGTAQKTQYF	TGCGCCAGCAGCCAAGAGTATGGGACAGCCCAGAAGACCCAGTACTTC
few	TRBJ2-7	TRBV4-1	NA	CASSPSRYYEQYF	TGCGCCAGCAGCCCCTCCCGGTACTACGAGCAGTACTTC
NA	TRBJ1-6	TRBV7-2	TRBD1	CASRTGGSDNSPLHF	TGTGCCAGCAGAACAGGGGGCAGTGATAATTCACCCCTCCACTTT
NA	TRBJ1-2	TRBV29-1	NA	CSVRPGAGSVGYTF	TGCAGCGTTCGCCCTGGGGCAGGGTCGGTTGGCTACACCTTC
NA	TRBJ1-5	TRBV15	TRBD1	CATSRAGQGGRDQPQHF	TGTGCCACCAGCAGGGCGGGACAGGGGGGCCGAGATCAGCCCCAGCATTTT
many	TRBJ2-7	TRBV2	NA	CASGASPSRSYEQYF	TGTGCCAGCGGGGCATCCCCTAGTAGGTCCTACGAGCAGTACTTC
NA	TRBJ1-2	TRBV20-1	NA	CSARGGRQPPYTF	TGCAGTGCTAGAGGGGGGAGACAGCCTCCCTACACCTTC
many	TRBJ1-4	TRBV9	TRBD1	CASSEAGGGRHEKLFF	TGTGCCAGCAGCGAGGCAGGGGGCGGGCGGCATGAAAAACTGTTTTTT
many	TRBJ1-6	TRBV20-1	NA	CSARDRSALRDSPLHF	TGCAGTGCTAGAGATCGTTCAGCCCTGAGGGATTCACCCCTCCACTTT
many	TRBJ1-4	TRBV15	TRBD1	CATSLDRDLFF	TGTGCCACCAGCCTGGACAGGGATCTGTTTTTT
NA	TRBJ1-1	TRBV29-1	TRBD1	CSLEGTGGMGTEAFF	TGCAGCTTAGAAGGCACAGGGGGCATGGGCACTGAAGCTTTCTTT
many	TRBJ1-6	TRBV27	NA	CASSWRVNSPLHF	TGTGCCAGCAGTTGGAGGGTCAATTCACCCCTCCACTTT
NA	TRBJ2-7	TRBV10-3	NA	CAISGDLSSYEQYF	TGTGCCATCAGCGGGGACCTGAGCTCCTACGAGCAGTACTTC
NA	TRBJ2-7	TRBV10-3	TRBD2	CATHSGKNCEQYF	TGTGCCACCCATAGCGGGAAAAACTGCGAGCAGTACTTC
NA	TRBJ2-7	TRBV10-3	TRBD2	CATHSGKNYEQYF	TGTGCCACCCATAGCGGGAAAAACTACGAGCAGTACTTC